This passage covers 15 T cell receptor beta chains from one sample sequenced in a study of shared clonotypes between healthy human individuals. Profiled with immunoSEQ multiplex PCR; TCRdb holds only in-frame clones, not every one. This sample has hundreds of thousands of clones, with roughly 72% found just once. The sample consisted of memory CD4+ T cells sorted from blood. Stated subset: CD45RA-negative fraction. These receptors all come from a woman aged 25 to 45 in good health.

This clone has more than one count but fewer than ten. This chain links TRBV4-1 with TRBJ1-2, with TRBD1 identical over 9 bases. Losses at the gene ends were 4 bases for V and 0 bases for J; bases not matched to a gene: 0. CDR1 is MGHRA and CDR2 is YSYEKL in the germline V gene. The length of the CDR3 is 14 residues. The CDR3 nucleotides are TGCGCCAGCAGCCGGGACAGGGCTAACTATGGCTACACCTTC. Translating gives CASSRDRANYGYTF.

The V gene is TRBV11-2, the J gene TRBJ2-5; D unresolved. CDR1 and CDR2 from the germline V gene are SGHAT and FQNNGV. This CDR3 is built from 20 residues. The V end was cut by 0 bases, the J end by 5 bases, with 28 bases between. In DNA, the CDR3 is TGTGCCAGCAGCTTAGACTGGGTCCGTCAGATTAGAGGTCGTATGGAGACCCAGTACTTC. It is translated as CASSLDWVRQIRGRMETQYF.

This chain connects TRBV27 to TRBJ2-7; D is perhaps TRBD1 (7 bases). Germline loops: CDR1 MNHEY, CDR2 SMNVEV (reference sequence). This CDR3 is built from 14 residues. Trimming took 4 bases from V and 0 from J, leaving 10 bases between them. CDR3 in amino acids: CASSWRDSSYEQYF. The CDR3 nucleotides are TGTGCCAGCAGTTGGAGGGACAGCTCCTACGAGCAGTACTTC.

In its sample, this clone was seen a few times. The chain uses TRBV6-6 and TRBJ2-1, with 7 bases identical to TRBD2. The V gene end was trimmed by 0 bases and the J gene end by 4 bases; junction bases not matched to a gene: 6. The CDR3 runs 16 residues. Looked up from germline, CDR1 is MNHNY and CDR2 is SVGAGI (reference sequence). The CDR3 is CASSYSAGAGYNEQFF. DNA for the CDR3: TGTGCCAGCAGTTACTCGGCGGGAGCGGGATACAATGAGCAGTTCTTC.

The gene calls are TRBV6-4 and TRBJ2-1; TRBD2 might be the D (5 bases). Germline CDR1 MRHNA, CDR2 SNTAGT. The CDR3 runs 13 residues. The ends were cut back, 3 bases at V and 2 bases at J, with 5 bases in the middle. CDR3 residues: CASSEGAYNEQFF. The CDR3 region has the DNA TGTGCCAGCAGTGAGGGAGCCTACAATGAGCAGTTCTTC.

The chain carries TRBV4-1 and TRBJ2-3; TRBD1 agrees at 7 bases. The CDR3 loop spans 17 amino acids. CDR1 is MGHRA, CDR2 YSYEKL, per germline. V gave up 2 bases and J gave up 0 bases; unmatched junction bases: 8. CDR3 in amino acids: CASSQLQGDESTDTQYF. The CDR3 DNA reads TGCGCCAGCAGCCAATTGCAGGGGGATGAGAGCACAGATACGCAGTATTTT.

The CDR3 spells CASSISPGGPYEQYF. CDR3 nucleotide sequence: TGTGCCAGTAGTATTTCACCCGGGGGCCCCTACGAGCAGTACTTC. The chain employs TRBV19 and TRBJ2-7; either TRBD1 or TRBD2 may supply D (6 bases each). CDR1 is LNHDA, CDR2 SQIVND, per germline (reference sequence). The V end lost 3 bases, the J end lost 2 bases, and 14 bases lay between the germline ends. The CDR3 runs 15 residues.

This chain links TRBV4-1 with TRBJ1-1; 7 bases are a match to TRBD1. CDR3 length: 14 amino acids. The germline V gene encodes CDR1 MGHRA and CDR2 YSYEKL. V gave up 1 base and J gave up 11 bases; unmatched junction bases: 10. CDR3 sequence: CASSQVATGDRAFF. The CDR3 nucleotides are TGCGCCAGCAGCCAAGTGGCTACAGGGGACCGGGCTTTCTTT.

This clone appeared a few times. The CDR3 sequence is CASSVSASPYNEQFF. The CDR3 DNA is TGCGCCAGCAGTGTCTCGGCCTCGCCCTACAATGAGCAGTTCTTC. The J gene is TRBJ2-1, the V gene TRBV10-1, with D hard to call. CDR1 is WNHNN, CDR2 SYGVQD, per germline (reference sequence). The CDR3 contains 15 residues. The germline V and J ends were trimmed by 4 bases and 2 bases, with 12 bases remaining between them.

V gene TRBV11-2 combines with J gene TRBJ1-4; tentatively, D is TRBD1 (6 bases). Germline values: CDR1 SGHAT, CDR2 FQNNGV. Trimming cost V 1 base and J 2 bases, with 8 bases left between them. The CDR3 loop spans 15 amino acids. CDR3 region: CASSLAGATNEKLFF. The CDR3 coding sequence is TGTGCCAGCAGCTTAGCAGGGGCTACTAATGAAAAACTGTTTTTT.

J is TRBJ2-1 and V is TRBV30, with D perhaps TRBD2 (6 bases). CDR1 and CDR2 (germline): GTSNPN, SVGIG (reference sequence). Trimming took off 3 bases at V and 4 bases at J, with 10 bases between the two ends. This CDR3 contains 13 residues. The CDR3 nucleotides read TGTGCCTGGAGGGGGGACTTTTACAATGAGCAGTTCTTC. This codes for CAWRGDFYNEQFF.

The V gene is TRBV25-1, the J gene TRBJ2-3; possibly TRBD2 for D (6 bases). Germline V gene sequence: CDR1 MGHDK, CDR2 SYGVNS. V lost 7 bases to trimming and J lost 2 bases, with 7 bases between them. This CDR3 region has 12 residues. The CDR3 DNA reads TGTGCCAGCACGGGAGACACAGATACGCAGTATTTT. It translates to CASTGDTDTQYF.

Concerning this clone itself: The same CDR3 is also encoded by other DNA sequences in this sample. This rearrangement joins TRBV5-1 to TRBJ2-7; D is perhaps TRBD1 (6 bases). The CDR3 extends over 14 amino acids. Deletions cut 4 bases from V and 2 bases from J, with 13 bases between. Germline CDR1 reads SGHRS; CDR2 reads YFSETQ. The CDR3 reads CASSPTGTTYEQYF. The CDR3 DNA sequence: TGCGCCAGCAGCCCAACCGGGACAACCTACGAGCAGTACTTC.

This chain connects TRBV28 to TRBJ2-3, with 10 bases matching TRBD1. The J segment lost 3 bases and the V segment lost 5 bases, leaving 11 bases of the junction unmatched. CDR1 is MDHEN and CDR2 is SYDVKM in the germline V gene. CDR3 length: 17 residues. The CDR3 is CASSGQGEDFWTDTQYF. In DNA, the CDR3 is TGTGCCAGCAGTGGACAGGGGGAAGATTTTTGGACAGATACGCAGTATTTT.

The chain recombines TRBV4-2 with TRBJ1-2, with D possibly being TRBD1 (5 bases). The CDR3 covers 14 residues. Trimming took 0 bases from V and 3 from J, leaving 8 bases between them. Germline V CDR1 and CDR2: LGHNA, YNFKEQ. For the CDR3, the DNA is TGTGCCAGCAGCCAAGACAGGGTTGACTATGGCTACACCTTC. Its protein product is CASSQDRVDYGYTF.